This T cell receptor beta chain was documented in a study of blood T cells in healthy people across ages. Whole-study findings and limits: More naive CD4+ cells and higher diversity were found in long-lived than in aged donors.

A second 7 to 11 cycle PCR used barcoded and J-beta primers. Each single sample gave us at least 2.5 million CDR3-containing paired-end reads. TCRdb re-analysed the 5' RACE reads in MiXCR, keeping a single row per CDR3 protein. The sample lists roughly 800,000 distinct CDR3 sequences; 58% were seen once. V lost 2 bases to trimming and J lost 4 bases, with 11 bases between them. CDR3 length equals 14 residues. The germline CDR1 and CDR2 sequences are MNHEY and SVGAGI. Of note for this clonotype: Its target is unknown.

The J gene is TRBJ1-2, the V gene TRBV6-5, with D perhaps matching TRBD1 (6 bases). Sample: blood. The receptor was derived from a man aged 25 to 40 in good health. The CDR3 here is CASSYGRQAYGYTF. For the CDR3, the DNA is TGTGCCAGCAGTTACGGTCGACAGGCCTATGGCTACACCTTC.